The sequence of this T cell receptor beta chain was determined in a study of identical twins. Carrying unique molecular identifiers, the cDNA also gained a universal primer site through template switching. A single record per CDR3 protein comes from TCRdb applying MiXCR to the 5' RACE reads. The data contain some 730,000 distinct CDR3 sequences, roughly 20% of them singletons. The junction had 5 bases not matched to a gene; V was cut back by 4 bases and J by 10 bases. In germline, CDR1 is MNHEY, CDR2 SVGAGI. The CDR3 totals 15 residues. Separately, the same data were catalogued under a study of T cells expressing NK-cell markers. This second study says: HCMV seropositivity marked seven of the eight sequenced donors; one was seronegative. The use of an anti-gamma-delta TCR antibody, which was added in several experiments, restricted sorting to T cells expressing alpha-beta TCR. Researchers report these clonotypes also headed the CD3+CD56-NKG2C+ fraction in several donors.

Sequencing was done on a sample of PBMCs. The chain joins TRBV6-5 to TRBJ2-1; 15 nucleotides align to TRBD2. The receptor's source is a woman under 30 in good health. The CDR3 reads CASSWTSGRVGEQFF. The CDR3 region has the DNA TGTGCCAGCAGTTGGACTAGCGGGAGGGTTGGCGAGCAGTTCTTC.